This TCR beta chain was profiled in a study of PD-L1 blockade in urothelial cancer. About the research overall: At 6 weeks and at 3 weeks (second dose) after treatment start, blood was analyzed. Study conclusions and caveats: Durable-benefit patients had greater expansion of tumor-associated blood clones at 3 weeks.

Germline CDR1 and CDR2: ENHRY and SYGVKD. There are 16 residues in the CDR3. V lost 3 bases and J lost 2, with 13 bases in between. Time point reported: pretreatment peripheral blood. As to this clone: The antigen remains unidentified.

Assay: immunoSEQ multiplex PCR; the TCRdb copy retains only in-frame clones and omits some. The sample gives around 79,000 clones, approximately 86% of which show up once; less than 8.5% is in the top ten. The sequencing here drew on PBMCs, taken around atezolizumab (anti-PD-L1) treatment. This receptor was taken from a middle-aged man with urothelial cancer. The chain links TRBV10-3 to TRBJ2-2, with a tentative D call TRBD2 (5 bases). For the CDR3, the DNA is TGTGCCATCAGTGAAGTTGGGCGGGTTAACACCGGGGAGCTGTTTTTT. This codes for CAISEVGRVNTGELFF.